This note documents a single T cell receptor (beta chain) sequence. The antigen remains undetermined. The data were obtained in a study of T-cell memory formation after mild COVID-19. Study context: Largely, the TCR clusters proved donor specific.

Constant-segment primers were used for 5'RACE, and the resulting TCR alpha and TCR beta cDNA libraries carried sample barcodes and UMIs. TCRdb re-called the 5' RACE reads through MiXCR, storing one row per CDR3 protein. The sample comprises roughly 250,000 distinct CDR3 sequences, 15% to 20% of which are singletons, and approximately 3.5% rests with the top ten. Findings of the study overall: The study found contracting CD4+ clones mainly in CM and EM and contracting CD8+ clones in EMRA.

The sample comprised PBMCs or a T cell subset sorted from them (not recorded which). The receptor was isolated from a man younger than 35 who had mild COVID-19 (a few samples of this study predate the infection). Cell type and time point are not known.

CDR3 bases: TGTGCCAGCAGTCGAGACTGGGATGCCGGGGAGCTGTTTTTT. Its translation: CASSRDWDAGELFF. The V and J genes are TRBV2 and TRBJ2-2; D is unresolved. V was trimmed by 5 bases and J by 6 bases, leaving 13 bases between them. Germline CDR1 SNHLY, CDR2 FYNNEI. The CDR3 has 14 residues.